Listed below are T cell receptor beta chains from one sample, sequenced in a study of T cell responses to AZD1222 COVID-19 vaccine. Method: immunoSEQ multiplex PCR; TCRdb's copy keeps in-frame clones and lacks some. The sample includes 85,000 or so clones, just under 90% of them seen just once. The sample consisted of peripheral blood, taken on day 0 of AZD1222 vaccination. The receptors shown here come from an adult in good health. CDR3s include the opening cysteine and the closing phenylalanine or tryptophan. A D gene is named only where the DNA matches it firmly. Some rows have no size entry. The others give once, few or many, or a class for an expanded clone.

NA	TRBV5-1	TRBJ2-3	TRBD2	TGCGCCAGCAGCACAGGGACTAGCGGGGGGGCGACAAATACGCAGTATTTT	CASSTGTSGGATNTQYF
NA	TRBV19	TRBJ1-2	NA	TGTGCCAGTACCCCAGCCGACGTTGGGGGCTACACCTTC	CASTPADVGGYTF
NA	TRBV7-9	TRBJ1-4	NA	TGTGCCAGCAGCTTAGGCCAGGCAAATGAAAAACTGTTTTTT	CASSLGQANEKLFF
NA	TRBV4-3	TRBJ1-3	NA	TGCGCCAGCAGCCAAGATTGGGGGCAGGGGGGAAACACCATATATTTT	CASSQDWGQGGNTIYF
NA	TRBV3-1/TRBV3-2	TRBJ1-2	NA	TGTGCCAGCAGCCAAGCCGGGACGCTATATGGCTACACCTTC	CASSQAGTLYGYTF
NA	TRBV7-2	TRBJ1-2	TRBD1	TGTGCCAGCAGCTTGCTCGGGACAGGGAGTGGCTACACCTTC	CASSLLGTGSGYTF
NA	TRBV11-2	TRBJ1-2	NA	TGTGCCAGCAGCTTAGATCGTGGAGGGGCCTATGGCTACACCTTC	CASSLDRGGAYGYTF
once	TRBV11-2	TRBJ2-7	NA	TGTGCCAGCAGCCTCTCGACAGGGAGGGTGGCCTACGAGCAGTACTTC	CASSLSTGRVAYEQYF
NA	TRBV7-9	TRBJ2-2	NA	TGTGCCAGCAGCCAACAGAACACCGGGGAGCTGTTTTTT	CASSQQNTGELFF
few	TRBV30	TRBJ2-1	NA	TGTGCCTGGAGCGGGGGGCAGAATGAGCAGTTCTTC	CAWSGGQNEQFF
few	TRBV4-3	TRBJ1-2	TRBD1	TGCGCCAGCAGCCAAGCTACAGGGGGCGCCTATGGCTACACCTTC	CASSQATGGAYGYTF
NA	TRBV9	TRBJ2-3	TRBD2	TGTGCCAGCACCTCAGCCCCAGCGGGGGGGACGAATACGCAGTATTTT	CASTSAPAGGTNTQYF
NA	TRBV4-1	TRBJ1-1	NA	TGCGCCAGCAGCCAGTTCCAGGACCCTAGGGGAACTGAAGCTTTCTTT	CASSQFQDPRGTEAFF
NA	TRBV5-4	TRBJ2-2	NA	TGTGCCAGCAGCTTAGGGGGGCCCGGGGAGCTGTTTTTT	CASSLGGPGELFF
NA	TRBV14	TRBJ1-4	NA	TGTGCCAGCAGCCTCGGACAGAACCATAATGAAAAACTGTTTTTT	CASSLGQNHNEKLFF
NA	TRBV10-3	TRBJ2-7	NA	TGTGCCATCAGTGACAGTCAATTGTACGAGCAGTACTTC	CAISDSQLYEQYF
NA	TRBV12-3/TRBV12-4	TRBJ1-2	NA	TGTGCCAGCAGCCACAGTCGGGGGGGCTACACCTTC	CASSHSRGGYTF
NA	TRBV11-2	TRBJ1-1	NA	TGTGCCAGCAGCTTATTGTTCAGGGATGGAGACACTGAAGCTTTCTTT	CASSLLFRDGDTEAFF
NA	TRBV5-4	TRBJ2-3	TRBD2	TGTGCCAGCAGCACCTGGACTAGCAGATACACAGATACGCAGTATTTT	CASSTWTSRYTDTQYF
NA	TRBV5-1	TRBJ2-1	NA	TGCGCCAGCAGCTTTGCGGGGGCATCCTACAATGAGCAGTTCTTC	CASSFAGASYNEQFF
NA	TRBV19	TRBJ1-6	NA	TGTGCCAGTAGTATGAATTCACCCCTCCACTTT	CASSMNSPLHF
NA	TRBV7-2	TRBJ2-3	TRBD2	TGTGCCAGCAGCCGGACTAGCGGAAGCACAGATACGCAGTATTTT	CASSRTSGSTDTQYF
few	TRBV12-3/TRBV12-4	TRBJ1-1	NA	TGTGCCAGCTCGCCGGGCATGAACACTGAAGCTTTCTTT	CASSPGMNTEAFF
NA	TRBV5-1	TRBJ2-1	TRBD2	TGCGCCAGCAGCTTGGGGAAGGTCGAGCGGGGACGAAATGAGCAGTTCTTC	CASSLGKVERGRNEQFF
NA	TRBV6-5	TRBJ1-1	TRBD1	TGTGCCATCCAGGGGGCGTGGAACACTGAAGCTTTCTTT	CAIQGAWNTEAFF
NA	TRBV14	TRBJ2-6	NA	TGTGCCAGCAGCCAAGAGACCGCTGGGGCCAACGTCCTGACTTTC	CASSQETAGANVLTF
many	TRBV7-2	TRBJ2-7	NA	TGTGCCAGCAGCTTAGTTCACGGAGGAACCTACGAGCAGTACTTC	CASSLVHGGTYEQYF
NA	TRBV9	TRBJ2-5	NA	TGTGCCAGCAGTCATTTTGGGTCTGCAGAGACCCAGTACTTC	CASSHFGSAETQYF
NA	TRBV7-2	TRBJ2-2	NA	TGTGCCAGCAGCTTATTCGGTTCGCAGAACGGGGAGCTGTTTTTT	CASSLFGSQNGELFF
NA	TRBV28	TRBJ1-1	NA	TGTGCCAGCAGTTTATCGGCGTTTCTGGGTGCTTTCTTT	CASSLSAFLGAFF
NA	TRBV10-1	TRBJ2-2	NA	TGCGCCAGCAGTATTAAGGACACCGGGGAGCTGTTTTTT	CASSIKDTGELFF
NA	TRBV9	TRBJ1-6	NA	TGTGCCAGCAGCGCCGGGACCGACGGGTCACCCCTCCACTTT	CASSAGTDGSPLHF
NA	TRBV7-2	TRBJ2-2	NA	TGTGCCAGCACCTCTGCCGGGGGGCGCGGGGAGCTGTTTTTT	CASTSAGGRGELFF
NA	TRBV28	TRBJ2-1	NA	TGTGCCAGCAGTTTAGGCAGGCGGTCCCACAATGAGCAGTTCTTC	CASSLGRRSHNEQFF
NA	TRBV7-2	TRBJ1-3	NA	TGTGCCAGCAGCCCTGCCCCAGACTCTGGAAACACCATATATTTT	CASSPAPDSGNTIYF
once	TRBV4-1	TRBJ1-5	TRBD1	TGCGCCAGCAGCCCGTCCGGGACAGGGCCCTATAGCAATCAGCCCCAGCATTTT	CASSPSGTGPYSNQPQHF
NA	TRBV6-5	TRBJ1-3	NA	TGTGCCAGCACCTTACGAGTTGCTGGGGACACCATATATTTT	CASTLRVAGDTIYF
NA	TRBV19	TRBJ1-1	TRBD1	TGTGCCAGTAGTACGGGACAGTCGCTCACTGAAGCTTTCTTT	CASSTGQSLTEAFF
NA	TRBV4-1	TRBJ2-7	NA	TGCGCCAGCAGCCAAGTTCTTAGCGCCCCTTCCTACGAGCAGTACTTC	CASSQVLSAPSYEQYF
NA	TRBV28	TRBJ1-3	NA	TGTGCCAGCAGTTTATGGCGAACAGGACTTGGAAACACCATATATTTT	CASSLWRTGLGNTIYF
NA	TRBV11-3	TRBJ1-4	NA	TGTGCCAGCAGCTTCGCGTTGGGGAATGAAAAACTGTTTTTT	CASSFALGNEKLFF
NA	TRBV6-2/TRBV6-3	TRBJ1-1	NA	TGTGCCAGCAGCCCCTTCATGACAGGAAAAGCCCCTCTCTTT	CASSPFMTGKAPLF
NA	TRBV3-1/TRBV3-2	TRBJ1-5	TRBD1	TGTGCCAGCAGCCAACGTTCCGGGACAGGAACCCAGGCCCAGCATTTT	CASSQRSGTGTQAQHF
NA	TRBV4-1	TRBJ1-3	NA	TGCGCCAGCAGCCACTTCCCCTGGCTGAACGGAGGAAACACCATATATTTT	CASSHFPWLNGGNTIYF
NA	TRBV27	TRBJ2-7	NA	TGTGCCAGCAGTTTTCAGGGACCAACCTACGAGCAGTACTTC	CASSFQGPTYEQYF
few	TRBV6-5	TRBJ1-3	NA	TGTGCCAGCAGTTCCGGAAACTCTGGAAACACCATATATTTT	CASSSGNSGNTIYF
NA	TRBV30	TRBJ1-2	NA	TGTGCCTGGAGTGTATCGGGTCTCCACCTCTATGGCTACACCTTC	CAWSVSGLHLYGYTF
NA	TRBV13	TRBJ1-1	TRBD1	TGTGCCAGCAGCTTAGAGGACAGGGGCACTGAAGCTTTCTTT	CASSLEDRGTEAFF
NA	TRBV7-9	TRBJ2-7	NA	TGTGCCAGCAGTAGACCCTTGAGTGAGCAGTACTTC	CASSRPLSEQYF
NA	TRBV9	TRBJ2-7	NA	TGTGCCAGCAGCCCCCAAGGGGGCGAGCAGTACTTC	CASSPQGGEQYF
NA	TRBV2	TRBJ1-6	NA	TGTGCCAGCAGTGACAGGGCTGATTCACCCCTCCACTTT	CASSDRADSPLHF
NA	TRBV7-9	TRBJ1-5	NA	TGTGCCAGCAGCTCATACGACACCGGACCTAGGGGTCAGCCCCAGCATTTT	CASSSYDTGPRGQPQHF
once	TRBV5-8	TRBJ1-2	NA	TGTGCCAGCAGCTCGGGTCTAAACTATGGCTACACCTTC	CASSSGLNYGYTF
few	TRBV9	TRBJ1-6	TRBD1	TGTGCCAGCTCACAGGGGTGGGATTCACCCCTCCACTTT	CASSQGWDSPLHF
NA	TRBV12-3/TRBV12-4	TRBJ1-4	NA	TGTGCCAGCAGTTTAATGGGTGAAAAACTGTTTTTT	CASSLMGEKLFF
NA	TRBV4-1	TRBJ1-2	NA	TGCGCCAGCAGCCGGGAGGGGAGAACGTATGGCTACACCTTC	CASSREGRTYGYTF
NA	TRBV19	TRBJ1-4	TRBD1	TGTGCCAGTAGGCCCAGGGGGCAGGGAAAACTGTTTTTT	CASRPRGQGKLFF
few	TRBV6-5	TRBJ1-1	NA	TGTGCCAGCAGTTGGAAGGGCTTCATGAACACTGAAGCTTTCTTT	CASSWKGFMNTEAFF